This T cell receptor beta chain was recovered during a study of OX40 agonist ivuxolimab in advanced cancers. Measured with immunoSEQ multiplex PCR; TCRdb has only the in-frame clones, and not every one. The sample shows 11,000 or so clones, more than 65% of them seen only once. The CDR3 is made up of 15 amino acids. V gave up 1 base and J gave up 5 bases, with 14 bases separating them. Germline CDR1 is SEHNR and CDR2 is FQNEAQ (reference sequence). The sequencing here drew on CD4+ or CD8+ T cells sorted from blood, taken in a trial of the OX40 agonist ivuxolimab. This receptor was identified in an adult with an advanced solid tumor such as melanoma, head and neck, liver or kidney cancer. The rearrangement joins TRBV7-9 to TRBJ2-5; tentatively, D is TRBD1 (5 bases). The CDR3 region is CASSLGGDYGETQYF. The DNA for the CDR3 is TGTGCCAGCAGCTTAGGGGGCGATTACGGGGAGACCCAGTACTTC.